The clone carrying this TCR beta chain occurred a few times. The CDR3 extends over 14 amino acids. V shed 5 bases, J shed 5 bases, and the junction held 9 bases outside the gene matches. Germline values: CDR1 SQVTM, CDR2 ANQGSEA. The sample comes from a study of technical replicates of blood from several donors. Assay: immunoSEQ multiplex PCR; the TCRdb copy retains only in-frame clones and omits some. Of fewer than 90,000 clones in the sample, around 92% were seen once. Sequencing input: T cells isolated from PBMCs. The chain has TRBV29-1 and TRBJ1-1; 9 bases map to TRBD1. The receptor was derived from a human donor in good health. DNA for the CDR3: TGCAGCGTTCTCGGGACAGGGAGATTGACTGAAGCTTTCTTT. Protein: CSVLGTGRLTEAFF. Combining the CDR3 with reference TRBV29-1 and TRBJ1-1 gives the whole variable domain SAVISQKPSRDICQRGTSLTIQCQVDSQVTMMFWYRQQPGQSLTLIATANQGSEATYESGFVIDKFPISRPNLTFSTLTVSNMSPEDSSIYLCSVLGTGRLTEAFFGQGTRLTVV.